This is a list of T cell receptor beta chains from one sample in a study of T cell responses to AZD1222 COVID-19 vaccine. The protocol was immunoSEQ multiplex PCR, while the TCRdb copy is restricted to in-frame clones and leaves out a portion. In the table there are approximately 160,000 clones, 90% of which are singletons. The input for sequencing was peripheral blood, taken on day 0 of AZD1222 vaccination. The receptors derive from an adult in good health. CDR3s include the opening cysteine and the closing phenylalanine or tryptophan. The D gene is left open where the match is weak. Only part of the rows carry a size: once, few, many, or a class if the clone is expanded.

clone size: NA
V gene: TRBV6-5
D gene: NA
J gene: TRBJ2-1
CDR3 length: 10
CDR3 protein: CASGRYEQFF
CDR3 DNA: TGTGCCAGCGGGCGCTATGAGCAGTTCTTC

clone size: NA
V gene: TRBV6-6
D gene: NA
J gene: TRBJ1-5
CDR3 length: 12
CDR3 protein: CATKGQRGPQHF
CDR3 DNA: TGTGCCACCAAAGGACAGCGGGGGCCCCAGCATTTT

clone size: NA
V gene: TRBV2
D gene: TRBD2
J gene: TRBJ2-5
CDR3 length: 16
CDR3 protein: CASSFLGLADQETQYF
CDR3 DNA: TGTGCCAGCAGTTTTCTTGGACTAGCAGACCAAGAGACCCAGTACTTC

clone size: NA
V gene: TRBV19
D gene: TRBD1
J gene: TRBJ1-6
CDR3 length: 14
CDR3 protein: CASSPGGFNSPLHF
CDR3 DNA: TGTGCCAGTAGTCCAGGGGGGTTCAATTCACCCCTCCACTTT

clone size: NA
V gene: TRBV19
D gene: TRBD2
J gene: TRBJ2-1
CDR3 length: 14
CDR3 protein: CASSIALSGNEQFF
CDR3 DNA: TGTGCCAGTAGTATAGCGCTTAGCGGGAATGAGCAGTTCTTC

clone size: NA
V gene: TRBV16
D gene: TRBD1
J gene: TRBJ2-1
CDR3 length: 15
CDR3 protein: CATKTSGQGFHEQFF
CDR3 DNA: TGTGCCACTAAAACTTCGGGACAGGGATTCCATGAGCAGTTCTTC

clone size: NA
V gene: TRBV5-1
D gene: NA
J gene: TRBJ2-6
CDR3 length: 18
CDR3 protein: CASSLGLTAGTGANVLTF
CDR3 DNA: TGCGCCAGCAGCTTGGGGTTGACAGCAGGTACTGGGGCCAACGTCCTGACTTTC

clone size: NA
V gene: TRBV11-2
D gene: NA
J gene: TRBJ2-1
CDR3 length: 15
CDR3 protein: CASSFDPSSYNEQFF
CDR3 DNA: TGTGCCAGCAGCTTCGACCCAAGCTCCTACAATGAGCAGTTCTTC

clone size: NA
V gene: TRBV6-5
D gene: NA
J gene: TRBJ1-4
CDR3 length: 15
CDR3 protein: CASSYGEATNEKLFF
CDR3 DNA: TGTGCCAGCAGTTACGGGGAGGCAACTAATGAAAAACTGTTTTTT

clone size: few
V gene: TRBV4-2
D gene: TRBD1
J gene: TRBJ1-1
CDR3 length: 15
CDR3 protein: CASSQGGQGATEAFF
CDR3 DNA: TGTGCCAGCAGCCAAGGAGGACAGGGTGCCACTGAAGCTTTCTTT

clone size: NA
V gene: TRBV30
D gene: TRBD1
J gene: TRBJ1-4
CDR3 length: 14
CDR3 protein: CAWRPGQGPNKLFF
CDR3 DNA: TGTGCCTGGAGGCCGGGACAGGGGCCGAATAAACTGTTTTTT

clone size: NA
V gene: TRBV5-6
D gene: NA
J gene: TRBJ2-7
CDR3 length: 14
CDR3 protein: CASSLRDPPYEQYF
CDR3 DNA: TGTGCCAGCAGCTTGAGGGACCCCCCTTACGAGCAGTACTTC

clone size: NA
V gene: TRBV20-1
D gene: NA
J gene: TRBJ2-7
CDR3 length: 12
CDR3 protein: CSASGGAGEQYF
CDR3 DNA: TGCAGTGCTAGTGGGGGCGCGGGCGAGCAGTACTTC

clone size: NA
V gene: TRBV4-3
D gene: TRBD1
J gene: TRBJ1-1
CDR3 length: 18
CDR3 protein: CASSQVHHGTAMNTEAFF
CDR3 DNA: TGCGCCAGCAGCCAAGTTCACCACGGGACAGCTATGAACACTGAAGCTTTCTTT

clone size: NA
V gene: TRBV28
D gene: TRBD2
J gene: TRBJ2-7
CDR3 length: 14
CDR3 protein: CASTPGGGRDEQYF
CDR3 DNA: TGTGCCAGCACCCCGGGAGGGGGTAGGGACGAGCAGTACTTC

clone size: NA
V gene: TRBV3-1/TRBV3-2
D gene: NA
J gene: TRBJ1-3
CDR3 length: 12
CDR3 protein: CASSPPGNTIYF
CDR3 DNA: TGTGCCAGCAGCCCCCCTGGAAACACCATATATTTT

clone size: NA
V gene: TRBV11-2
D gene: NA
J gene: TRBJ1-2
CDR3 length: 15
CDR3 protein: CASSLVGTGTHGYTF
CDR3 DNA: TGTGCCAGCAGCTTAGTAGGGACCGGGACACATGGCTACACCTTC